The 3 T cell receptor beta chains below were found in one sample sequenced in a study of Tregs in tolerant kidney transplant recipients. Repertoires were generated with immunoSEQ multiplex PCR, while TCRdb's copy carries only in-frame clones and drops some. The sample spans tens of thousands of clones; the ten largest clones claim about 0.83%. The source was CD4+ T cells from blood, collected before the transplant. These receptors were collected from a human donor who received a combined kidney and bone marrow transplant.

On this clone itself: The CDR3 goes on 3 residues after the read ends, and that part is filled in from the germline J gene. The chain carries TRBV7-4 and TRBJ2-1, with TRBD2 as a possible D gene (6 bases). Germline assignment: CDR1 SGHVT and CDR2 SQSDAQ. The germline V and J ends were trimmed by 2 bases and 3 bases, with 11 bases remaining between them. There are 15 residues in the CDR3. The CDR3 bases that were read are TGTGCCAGCAGCTTATGTGCGGGGATCTACAATGAG. It translates to CASSLCAGIYNE. The full CDR3 protein is CASSLCAGIYNEQFF.

Note on this clone: The read gets to within 3 residues of the CDR3 end, and the germline J gene fills in the rest. The chain has TRBV7-6 and TRBJ2-7, with 10 nucleotides matching TRBD1. CDR1 and CDR2 from the germline V gene are SGHVS and FNYEAQ. After removal of 0 bases from V and 1 base from J, the junction contained 6 bases not matched to a gene. The CDR3 sequence is 17 residues long. The CDR3 DNA, read in part, is TGTGCCAGCAGCTTAGCCCTCCCGGGACAGGGGTCCTACGAG. This codes for CASSLALPGQGSYE. The whole CDR3 is CASSLALPGQGSYEQYF.

Points on this clone: The read terminates 3 residues ahead of where the CDR3 ends, so the germline J gene completes it. This chain joins TRBV6-7 and TRBJ1-1; perhaps TRBD1 as D (6 bases). TRBV6-7 is known as an ORF, though its function is uncertain. The CDR3 length is 15 residues. V was trimmed by 6 bases and J by 2 bases, leaving 16 bases between them. CDR3 amino acids: CASRSQGQSNTEAFF. The part of the CDR3 DNA that was read is TGTGCCAGCAGGTCCCAGGGGCAGTCCAACACTGAA.